One and the same sample provided the 14 T cell receptor beta chains below, sequenced in a study of T cell responses to AZD1222 COVID-19 vaccine. Data came from immunoSEQ multiplex PCR; TCRdb stores just in-frame clones and leaves some out. This table has under 150,000 clones, 85% to 95% appearing once. Sequencing was performed on peripheral blood, taken on day 0 of AZD1222 vaccination. The receptors were gathered from an adult in good health.

V gene TRBV5-1 combines with J gene TRBJ1-2; weak D call: TRBD1 (5 bases). This CDR3 comprises 14 residues. The germline gives CDR1 SGHRS, CDR2 YFSETQ. V lost 4 bases and J 4 bases, leaving 14 bases between the germline ends. The CDR3 is CASSPGPGRYGYTF. The CDR3 DNA reads as TGCGCCAGCAGCCCGGGACCAGGCCGCTATGGCTACACCTTC.

The V gene is TRBV6-5, the J gene TRBJ2-7; D remains ambiguous. V was pared by 8 bases and J by 3 bases, with 14 bases between. The germline CDR1 and CDR2 sequences are MNHEY and SVGAGI. This CDR3 region has 13 residues. This CDR3 reads CASSAGVYYEQYF. The CDR3 DNA is TGTGCCAGCTCCGCCGGCGTGTACTACGAGCAGTACTTC.

Only one count was recorded for this clone. The chain couples TRBV5-1 to TRBJ1-2; tentative D call: TRBD1 (6 bases). The CDR3 is made up of 14 amino acids. Trimming removed 3 bases at V and 2 bases at J, with 11 bases between. Per germline, CDR1 SGHRS and CDR2 YFSETQ. This CDR3 is CASSYGQRNYGYTF. The DNA for the CDR3 is TGCGCCAGCAGCTACGGACAGCGAAACTATGGCTACACCTTC.

This chain connects TRBV4-2 to TRBJ1-3; no firm D call. Per germline, CDR1 LGHNA and CDR2 YNFKEQ. The V end lost 3 bases, the J end lost 4 bases, and 19 bases lay between the germline ends. The length of the CDR3 is 17 residues. The CDR3 sequence is CASSQFPGWGEGNTIYF. CDR3 nucleotides: TGTGCCAGCAGCCAGTTTCCCGGGTGGGGTGAGGGAAACACCATATATTTT.

The chain combines TRBV2 with TRBJ2-1, with D perhaps TRBD1 (6 bases). This CDR3 contains 13 residues. Trimming took off 8 bases at V and 8 bases at J, with 16 bases between the two ends. Looked up from germline, CDR1 is SNHLY and CDR2 is FYNNEI. This chain's CDR3 is CASGLQQGYEQFF. The CDR3 region has the DNA TGTGCCAGCGGCCTCCAACAGGGATATGAGCAGTTCTTC.

In this sample, this clone turned up once. This sequence joins TRBV19 and TRBJ2-2; no firm D call. V was trimmed by 3 bases and J by 6 bases, leaving 8 bases between them. Germline values: CDR1 LNHDA, CDR2 SQIVND (reference sequence). The CDR3 length is 13 residues. The CDR3 DNA sequence: TGTGCCAGTAGTATTTTCGGGTCCGGGGAGCTGTTTTTT. It encodes CASSIFGSGELFF.

This clone was recorded once. The chain combines TRBV9 with TRBJ2-7; D is unclear. This CDR3 comprises 15 residues. CDR1 and CDR2 from the germline V gene are SGDLS and YYNGEE. V lost 1 base and J lost 3, with 14 bases in between. The CDR3 loop reads CASSVSGDRFYEQYF. The CDR3 region has the DNA TGTGCCAGCAGCGTATCGGGTGATCGATTCTACGAGCAGTACTTC.

CDR3 in amino acids: CASSPVAEKLFF. CDR3 DNA sequence: TGTGCCAGCAGCCCCGTGGCTGAAAAACTGTTTTTT. The gene calls are TRBV7-8 and TRBJ1-4; no definite D call. The V end was cut by 5 bases, the J end by 7 bases, with 8 bases between. Germline CDR1 SGHVS, CDR2 FQNEAQ. The CDR3 loop spans 12 amino acids.

The rearrangement links TRBV6-2 or TRBV6-3 to TRBJ2-7, with 12 nucleotides matching TRBD2. Germline V gene data show CDR1 as MNHEY and CDR2 as SVGEGT. This CDR3 is 18 amino acids long. With V trimmed by 5 bases and J by 4 bases, 15 bases remained unmatched. The DNA of the CDR3 is TGTGCCAGCAGTCCCAGTTCGGGACTAGCGGGCTGGGGTTACGAGCAGTACTTC. Protein product: CASSPSSGLAGWGYEQYF.

The rearrangement joins TRBV10-3 to TRBJ2-7, with D perhaps matching TRBD1 or TRBD2 (5 bases each). The CDR3 contains 13 residues. Germline assignment: CDR1 ENHRY and CDR2 SYGVKD. The V end lost 4 bases, the J end lost 6 bases, and 13 bases lay between the germline ends. Written as DNA, the CDR3 is TGTGCCATCAGTGCACAGGTTGGGGGCGAGCAGTACTTC. Translating it yields CAISAQVGGEQYF.

The chain joins TRBV5-4 to TRBJ2-3; D is unresolved. V gave up 0 bases and J gave up 5 bases, with 10 bases separating them. Germline values: CDR1 SGHNT, CDR2 YYREEE (reference sequence). This CDR3 is built from 14 residues. The CDR3 is CASSLAEAEDTQYF. The CDR3 DNA sequence: TGTGCCAGCAGCTTGGCCGAGGCAGAAGATACGCAGTATTTT.

This chain links TRBV11-2 with TRBJ2-4; TRBD1 might be the D (5 bases). Looked up from germline, CDR1 is SGHAT and CDR2 is FQNNGV. Trimming stripped 5 bases from V and 2 bases from J, with 13 bases between. The CDR3 is 15 amino acids. The CDR3 region has the DNA TGTGCCAGCAGCCCCCTCCAGGGCCCCAAAAACATTCAGTACTTC. Translating it yields CASSPLQGPKNIQYF.

The chain combines TRBV5-4 with TRBJ2-7, with TRBD1 matching 9 bases. Germline-derived CDR1 and CDR2 are SGHNT and YYREEE (reference sequence). Trimming removed 4 bases from V and 4 bases from J; junction bases left unmatched: 6. The CDR3 runs to 14 residues. The CDR3 loop reads CASSTGGILYEQYF. The CDR3 nucleotides read TGTGCCAGCAGCACAGGGGGCATTTTGTACGAGCAGTACTTC.

This clone was seen a single time. This rearrangement joins TRBV10-1 to TRBJ1-1; tentatively, D is TRBD1 (6 bases). V was trimmed by 2 bases and J by 6 bases, leaving 13 bases between them. CDR3 length equals 14 residues. Germline V lookup: CDR1 WNHNN, CDR2 SYGVQD (reference sequence). The CDR3 loop reads CASSEQSGGSEAFF. The CDR3, as DNA: TGCGCCAGCAGTGAGCAGAGTGGGGGCTCTGAAGCTTTCTTT.